This paragraph reports one TCR beta chain. No antigen is known for it. Preparation of the TCRbeta library used unique molecular identifiers. MiXCR, applied by TCRdb to the PCR reads, yields one record per CDR3 protein. The repertoire holds 700,000 to 850,000 distinct CDR3 sequences, roughly 15% seen once, with approximately 5% in the top ten. This CDR3 region has 14 residues. Germline CDR1 DFQATT, CDR2 SNEGSKA (reference sequence). V lost 3 bases and J lost 5, with 17 bases in between. These data are taken from a study of T-cell reconstitution after alpha-beta-depleted transplantation in children. Overall study results and limits: The study reportedly traced alpha-beta T cells about two months after transplant to several hundred expanded graft clones. Counts and diversity of T cells one year after transplant came mostly from newly produced T cells. Recipient T cells and thymic progenitors that survived were the source of the high TCRbeta diversity seen at day 60 in some patients.

This sequence originates from a male patient younger than 18 who had a stem cell transplant for acute lymphoblastic leukemia, so the T cells may come from the graft donor. This rearrangement joins TRBV20-1 to TRBJ2-7; tentatively, D is TRBD1 (5 bases). The specimen comprised PBMCs, mostly from graft donor cells, sampled 360 days after TCRalphabeta/CD19-depleted stem cell transplant. The CDR3 is CSARNHQGRDEQYF. The CDR3 nucleotides read TGCAGTGCTAGGAACCACCAGGGAAGAGACGAGCAGTACTTC.